The 10 T cell receptor beta chains given below trace back to one sample, sequenced in a study of T cells in women clearing cervical HPV infection (dated by TCRdb to 2016 to 2019). The library was prepared using the immunoSEQ multiplex PCR assay. Imported from immuneACCESS, the table was reduced by TCRdb to in-frame sequences with V and J called. These copies leave out some clones; in studies compared against another copy, an unresolved V gene accounts for under half, and the cause of the remainder is not known. The table for this sample records approximately 9,200 clones. Jointly, the top ten make up approximately 8.2% of the sample. The sample was blood buffy coat. These receptors all come from a woman aged 18 to 69 with a cervical HPV16 infection that either progressed to CIN3+ or cleared (not recorded which).

Comments on this clone: Read coverage stops 3 residues before the CDR3 terminus; the germline J gene supplies the remainder. The V gene is TRBV23-1, the J gene TRBJ1-5, with 7 bases identical to TRBD1. TRBV23-1 is an open reading frame whose function is uncertain. The CDR3 runs to 13 residues. V lost 4 bases to trimming and J lost 5 bases; unmatched junction nucleotides: 2. The CDR3 region is CASSLRGYQPQHF. The DNA read from the CDR3 is TGCGCCAGCAGTCTCAGGGGGTATCAGCCC.

This clone registers medium-sized by frequency. The observed sequence ends 3 residues before the CDR3 terminus, with the missing tail filled in from the germline J gene. The chain joins TRBV20-1 to TRBJ1-1; no clear D. Between the trimmed V and J ends, which lost 4 bases and 0 bases, there was a span of 9 bases. The germline CDR1 and CDR2 sequences are DFQATT and SNEGSKA (reference sequence). The CDR3 has 13 amino acids. The covered CDR3 bases are TGCAGTGCTAAAGATCAGATGAACACTGAA. Translation gives CSAKDQMNTE. The entire CDR3 protein is CSAKDQMNTEAFF.

Note on this clone: The read is 3 residues too short to cover the CDR3 end, so that end is filled in from the germline J gene. V and J are TRBV2 and TRBJ1-2; 8 bases line up with TRBD1. CDR1 and CDR2 from the germline V gene are SNHLY and FYNNEI. The CDR3 totals 13 residues. V gave up 7 bases and J gave up 4 bases; unmatched junction bases: 5. The CDR3 DNA, read in part, is TGTGCCAGCACTAGGACAGGGACCTATGGC. It translates to CASTRTGTYG. The entire CDR3 is CASTRTGTYGYTF.

As concerns this clone: The read gets to within 3 residues of the CDR3 end, and the germline J gene fills in the rest. This chain links TRBV5-1 with TRBJ1-1; D perhaps matches TRBD1 (6 bases). The CDR3 runs to 15 residues. In germline, CDR1 is SGHRS, CDR2 YFSETQ. Trimming removed 4 bases at V and 1 base at J, with 14 bases between. The sequenced part of the CDR3 DNA is TGCGCCAGCAGCCCCCCTAGGACAGAGAACACTGAA. Protein: CASSPPRTENTE. The complete CDR3 reads CASSPPRTENTEAFF.

This clone shows up as medium-sized by frequency. The covered CDR3 bases are TGTGCCAGCAGTGGAGGACTAGCTGGAGAGACC. This encodes CASSGGLAGET. The CDR3 in full is CASSGGLAGETQYF. This chain links TRBV6-1 with TRBJ2-5; 8 positions agree with TRBD2. Read sequence stops 3 residues before the CDR3 end, and the germline J gene provides the missing end. CDR3 length equals 14 residues. J was trimmed by 4 bases and V by 4 bases; bases with no gene match: 5. CDR1 and CDR2 (germline): MNHNS, SASEGT.

Turning to this clone: The sequence runs out 3 residues before the end of the CDR3; the remainder is reconstructed from the germline J gene. V is TRBV29-1 and J is TRBJ2-4; no clear D gene. Per germline, CDR1 SQVTM and CDR2 ANQGSEA. The CDR3 has 13 amino acids. The sequenced CDR3 bases are TGCAGCGTTGAAGATCCGGCTAACTATGGT. Translation gives CSVEDPANYG. The CDR3 in full is CSVEDPANYGQYF.

CDR3 protein: CASSPRTGALYEQYF. The DNA read from the CDR3 is TGTGCCAGCAGCCCACGGACAGGGGCGCTTTACGAG. The chain recombines TRBV7-8 with TRBJ2-7; TRBD1 agrees at 9 bases. Coverage ceases 3 residues before the CDR3 finishes, and the germline J gene fills in the end. The CDR3 contains 15 residues. V trimming: 5 bases; J trimming: 4 bases; junction bases outside the gene matches: 9. The germline gives CDR1 SGHVS, CDR2 FQNEAQ.

Turning to this clone: The read terminates 3 residues ahead of where the CDR3 ends, so the germline J gene completes it. The chain couples TRBV5-1 to TRBJ2-7, with 11 bases aligning to TRBD2. Germline CDR1 and CDR2: SGHRS and YFSETQ. Trimming removed 0 bases from V and 2 bases from J; junction bases left unmatched: 4. CDR3 length equals 16 residues. The CDR3 region is CASSLDLAGGPYEQYF. The sequenced CDR3 bases are TGCGCCAGCAGCTTGGACCTAGCGGGGGGACCCTACGAG.

Concerning this clone itself: With the read ending 3 residues before the CDR3 end, the germline J gene is used to fill in that end. This rearrangement joins TRBV20-1 to TRBJ2-7, with 9 nucleotides matching TRBD1. The V gene's germline CDR1 is DFQATT and CDR2 SNEGSKA (reference sequence). After removal of 1 base from V and 3 bases from J, the junction contained 1 base not matched to a gene. The CDR3 totals 13 residues. The CDR3 here is CSARATGGYEQYF. Partial CDR3 DNA: TGCAGTGCTAGAGCGACAGGGGGCTACGAG.

As for this clone: The DNA ends 3 residues before the CDR3 does, and the rest of the CDR3 is filled in from the germline J gene. The chain has TRBV5-1 and TRBJ2-3; D perhaps matches TRBD2 (6 bases). The CDR3 has 12 residues. Germline V gives CDR1 SGHRS, CDR2 YFSETQ. The DNA read from the CDR3 is TGCGCCAGCAGCCCGGGGGTGGAGACG. Translation: CASSPGVET. The entire CDR3 reads CASSPGVETQYF. Full variable domain (outside the CDR3, taken from reference TRBV5-1 and TRBJ2-3): KAGVTQTPRYLIKTRGQQVTLSCSPISGHRSVSWYQQTPGQGLQFLFEYFSETQRNKGNFPGRFSGRQFSNSRSEMNVSTLELGDSALYLCASSPGVETQYFGPGTRLTVL.